This T cell receptor (beta chain) was sequenced for a study of blood T cell repertoires in COVID-19. Study-level background: Specimens from acute and convalescent COVID-19 originated in the United States, Italy and Spain. In each case, the material was cDNA or gDNA derived from T cells, B-cell-depleted T cells, or PBMCs.

Only in-frame clones appear in the TCRdb table, and some are missing; sequencing was by immunoSEQ multiplex PCR. The sample carries approximately 350,000 clones, roughly nine tenths recorded once. V lost 6 bases and J 0 bases, leaving 16 bases between the germline ends. This CDR3 contains 16 residues. Germline V lookup: CDR1 SGHAT, CDR2 FQNNGV. This TCR was recovered from a woman aged 25-40 years with COVID-19, enrolled during active disease. The sequenced material came from peripheral blood. V usage is TRBV11-2 and J usage is TRBJ2-3; D not certain. In DNA, the CDR3 is TGTGCCAGCAGGGCGCCTGGTCTCGGGAGCACAGATACGCAGTATTTT. Protein product: CASRAPGLGSTDTQYF.